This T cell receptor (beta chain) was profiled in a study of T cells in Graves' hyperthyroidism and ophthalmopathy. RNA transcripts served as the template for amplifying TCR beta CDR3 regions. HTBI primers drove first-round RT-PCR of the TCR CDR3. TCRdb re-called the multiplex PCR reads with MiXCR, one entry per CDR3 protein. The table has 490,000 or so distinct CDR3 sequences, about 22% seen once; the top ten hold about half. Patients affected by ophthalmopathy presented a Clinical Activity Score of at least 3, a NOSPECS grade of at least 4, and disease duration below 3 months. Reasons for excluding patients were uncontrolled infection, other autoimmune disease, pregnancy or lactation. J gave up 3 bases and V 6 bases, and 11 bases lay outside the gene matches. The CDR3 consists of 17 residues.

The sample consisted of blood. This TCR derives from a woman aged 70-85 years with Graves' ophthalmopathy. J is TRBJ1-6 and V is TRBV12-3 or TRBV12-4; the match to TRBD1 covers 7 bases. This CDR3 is CASSGYLTGSYNSPLHF. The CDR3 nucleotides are TGTGCCAGCAGCGGATACTTGACAGGGAGCTATAATTCACCCCTCCACTTT.